A single sample is the source of the 23 T cell receptor beta chains below, sequenced in a study of blood T cell repertoires in COVID-19. Libraries were prepared by immunoSEQ multiplex PCR; TCRdb keeps only in-frame clonotypes and omits some of them. The sample lists about 170,000 clones, just under 95% occurring once. The sample taken for sequencing was peripheral blood. Receptors were obtained from a woman between 50 and 59 years old with acute or convalescent COVID-19.

This clone has only one observation. V gene TRBV7-8 combines with J gene TRBJ2-5; 12 bases line up with TRBD2. V gave up 5 bases and J gave up 3 bases; unmatched junction bases: 4. The CDR3 loop spans 15 amino acids. The germline gives CDR1 SGHVS, CDR2 FQNEAQ. As DNA, the CDR3 is TGTGCCAGCAGCCGAGGACTAGCGGGGAAAGAGACCCAGTACTTC. It translates to CASSRGLAGKETQYF. The complete variable domain, with remaining parts taken from reference TRBV7-8 and TRBJ2-5, reads GAGVSQSPRYKVAKRGQDVALRCDPISGHVSLFWYQQALGQGPEFLTYFQNEAQLDKSGLPSDRFFAERPEGSVSTLKIQRTQQEDSAVYLCASSRGLAGKETQYFGPGTRLLVL.

This sequence joins TRBV3-1 (or the pseudogene TRBV3-2) and TRBJ1-1; tentative D call: TRBD1 (6 bases). Trimming removed 1 base at V and 4 bases at J, with 13 bases between. The germline gives CDR1 LGHDT, CDR2 YNNKEL (reference sequence). The CDR3 loop spans 15 amino acids. The CDR3 is CASSQVGGGGTEAFF. Here the CDR3 DNA reads TGTGCCAGCAGCCAAGTAGGGGGGGGTGGCACTGAAGCTTTCTTT.

This chain connects TRBV5-6 to TRBJ2-7, with 11 positions matching TRBD2. V was clipped by 0 bases and J by 2 bases; unmatched bases: 4. The CDR3 contains 16 residues. Germline V CDR1 and CDR2: SGHDT, YYEEEE. DNA for the CDR3: TGTGCCAGCAGCTTGGCCGGGACTAGCGGAGCCTACGAGCAGTACTTC. This codes for CASSLAGTSGAYEQYF. The entire variable domain, with the rest obtained from reference TRBV5-6 and TRBJ2-7, is as follows: DAGVTQSPTHLIKTRGQQVTLRCSPKSGHDTVSWYQQALGQGPQFIFQYYEEEERQRGNFPDRFSGHQFPNYSSELNVNALLLGDSALYLCASSLAGTSGAYEQYFGPGTRLTVT.

V gene TRBV30 combines with J gene TRBJ2-3; 9 nucleotides line up with TRBD2. Per germline, CDR1 GTSNPN and CDR2 SVGIG (reference sequence). Trimming took 1 base from V and 3 from J; bases not matched to a gene: 8. The CDR3 spans 16 residues. The DNA for the CDR3 is TGTGCCTGGAGTGGTATAGCGGGAGTTTCGACAGATACGCAGTATTTT. Translating gives CAWSGIAGVSTDTQYF.

The genes are TRBV7-9 and TRBJ2-3, with 8 nucleotides matching TRBD1. The CDR3 is 14 amino acids. Germline V gene sequence: CDR1 SEHNR, CDR2 FQNEAQ (reference sequence). V was pared by 5 bases and J by 5 bases, with 6 bases of the junction left unmatched. CDR3: CASSPQGAGDTQYF. The CDR3 DNA follows: TGTGCCAGCAGCCCGCAGGGGGCGGGAGATACGCAGTATTTT.

The chain combines TRBV4-1 with TRBJ2-1; possible D gene TRBD1, 5 bases. CDR1 is MGHRA and CDR2 is YSYEKL in the germline V gene. The CDR3 has 15 amino acids. Trimming pared 5 bases from V and 0 bases from J, leaving 11 bases between. DNA of the CDR3: TGCGCCAGCAGCTACGACAGAAGCTCCTACAATGAGCAGTTCTTC. It encodes CASSYDRSSYNEQFF.

Remarks on this clone: This same CDR3 is encoded by further DNA sequences in the sample. The chain couples TRBV30 to TRBJ1-1; D is unclear. Germline CDR1 GTSNPN, CDR2 SVGIG (reference sequence). V shed 0 bases and J shed 0 bases, with 5 bases lying between them. This CDR3 contains 13 residues. CDR3 loop: CAWSVQVNTEAFF. In nucleotides, the CDR3 is TGTGCCTGGAGTGTACAAGTGAACACTGAAGCTTTCTTT.

The chain has TRBV12-3 or TRBV12-4 and TRBJ1-2; TRBD1 matches 7 bases. After removal of 5 bases from V and 6 bases from J, the junction contained 6 bases not matched to a gene. The CDR3 consists of 13 residues. CDR3 DNA sequence: TGTGCCAGCAGTCCCCGGACAGGTAATGGCTACACCTTC. Its translation is CASSPRTGNGYTF.

The chain combines TRBV6-5 with TRBJ2-7, with TRBD1 identical over 8 bases. Germline V lookup: CDR1 MNHEY, CDR2 SVGAGI. V shed 4 bases, J shed 6 bases, and the junction held 8 bases outside the gene matches. The CDR3 is 14 amino acids. For the CDR3, the DNA is TGTGCCAGCAGTTTGGGACAGGCGGAGGGCGAGCAGTACTTC. Its translation is CASSLGQAEGEQYF.

The chain recombines TRBV28 with TRBJ1-5; perhaps TRBD1 as D (6 bases). The CDR3 has 17 residues. Germline V CDR1 and CDR2: MDHEN, SYDVKM. V was cut by 3 bases and J by 5 bases, with 20 bases left in between. The CDR3: CASSFPREGVLDQPQHF. The CDR3 bases are TGTGCCAGCAGTTTTCCCCGTGAGGGGGTTTTGGATCAGCCCCAGCATTTT.

V is TRBV5-1 and J is TRBJ1-1, with a tentative D call TRBD1 (6 bases). Germline V gene data show CDR1 as SGHRS and CDR2 as YFSETQ. The CDR3 runs to 15 residues. The V end was cut by 2 bases, the J end by 2 bases, with 13 bases between. CDR3 bases: TGCGCCAGCAGCTTTTACCAGGGGACAAACACTGAAGCTTTCTTT. Its translation is CASSFYQGTNTEAFF.

J is TRBJ2-2 and V is TRBV19, with 8 nucleotides matching TRBD1. The germline V gene encodes CDR1 LNHDA and CDR2 SQIVND (reference sequence). V was pared by 4 bases and J by 4 bases, with 5 bases of the junction left unmatched. CDR3 length equals 15 residues. DNA for the CDR3: TGTGCCAGTAGTACACAGGGGGTTATCACCGGGGAGCTGTTTTTT. Translated, it gives CASSTQGVITGELFF.

This chain connects TRBV7-6 to TRBJ1-2; 9 bases are shared with TRBD1. Per the germline V gene, CDR1 is SGHVS and CDR2 is FNYEAQ. The CDR3 loop spans 15 amino acids. After removal of 6 bases from V and 5 bases from J, the junction contained 10 bases not matched to a gene. CDR3 in amino acids: CASRPRTGANYGYTF. The CDR3 DNA follows: TGTGCCAGCAGACCTAGGACAGGGGCGAATTATGGCTACACCTTC.

The chain couples TRBV28 to TRBJ2-7, with 8 nucleotides matching TRBD2. Losses at the gene ends were 4 bases for V and 6 bases for J; bases not matched to a gene: 14. This CDR3 comprises 16 residues. The germline V gene encodes CDR1 MDHEN and CDR2 SYDVKM. The CDR3 sequence: CASSSGGAQTSLEQYF. The DNA of the CDR3 is TGTGCCAGCAGTTCGGGGGGGGCACAGACCTCCCTCGAGCAGTACTTC. Drawing the rest from reference TRBV28 and TRBJ2-7, the complete variable domain is DVKVTQSSRYLVKRTGEKVFLECVQDMDHENMFWYRQDPGLGLRLIYFSYDVKMKEKGDIPEGYSVSREKKERFSLILESASTNQTSMYLCASSSGGAQTSLEQYFGPGTRLTVT.

This chain uses TRBV6-2 or TRBV6-3 with TRBJ2-2; TRBD1 aligns across 9 bases. V lost 3 bases to trimming and J lost 4 bases; unmatched junction nucleotides: 3. The V gene's germline CDR1 is MNHEY and CDR2 SVGEGT. The length of the CDR3 is 15 residues. The CDR3 sequence: CASSYRTGVTGELFF. In DNA form, the CDR3 reads TGTGCCAGCAGTTATCGGACAGGGGTCACCGGGGAGCTGTTTTTT.

This clone was observed once. The J gene is TRBJ1-1, the V gene TRBV27; 9 bases map to TRBD1. The V segment lost 6 bases and the J segment 4 bases; nucleotides outside the gene matches: 9. The CDR3 contains 15 residues. The germline V gene encodes CDR1 MNHEY and CDR2 SMNVEV (reference sequence). CDR3 loop: CASSPTGGDGTEAFF. In DNA, the CDR3 is TGTGCCAGCAGCCCTACAGGGGGCGACGGCACTGAAGCTTTCTTT.

The chain couples TRBV12-3 or TRBV12-4 to TRBJ1-5, with D unresolved. This CDR3 has 13 amino acids. Trimming took 3 bases from V and 0 from J, leaving 3 bases between them. This CDR3 reads CASSFLSNQPQHF. In DNA, the CDR3 is TGTGCCAGCAGTTTCCTTAGCAATCAGCCCCAGCATTTT.

The CDR3 protein is CASSTGGPADTQYF. The DNA for the CDR3 is TGTGCCAGTAGCACGGGGGGGCCGGCAGATACGCAGTATTTT. The rearrangement joins TRBV19 to TRBJ2-3; 8 bases align to TRBD2. Germline V gene data show CDR1 as LNHDA and CDR2 as SQIVND (reference sequence). V was clipped by 6 bases and J by 4 bases; unmatched bases: 6. CDR3 length: 14 amino acids.

This chain uses TRBV5-8 with TRBJ1-3; D unclear. The CDR3 spans 15 residues. Between the trimmed V and J ends, which lost 4 bases and 0 bases, there was a span of 11 bases. Germline V lookup: CDR1 SGHTS, CDR2 YDEGEE. DNA of the CDR3: TGTGCCAGCAGCCCCTGGGAGTCCTCTGGAAACACCATATATTTT. As protein: CASSPWESSGNTIYF.

The gene calls are TRBV24-1 and TRBJ2-1; weak D call: TRBD1 (6 bases). Germline V gives CDR1 KGHDR, CDR2 SFDVKD. Trimming pared 4 bases from V and 8 bases from J, leaving 17 bases between. CDR3 length: 15 amino acids. The CDR3 bases are TGTGCCACCAGTGAGTCCGGGACATCTAGGTATGAGCAGTTCTTC. Residues: CATSESGTSRYEQFF.

This rearrangement joins TRBV25-1 to TRBJ2-1; the D gene is possibly TRBD2 (6 bases). Trimming removed 8 bases from V and 5 bases from J, with 25 bases in between. This CDR3 has 17 residues. Germline values: CDR1 MGHDK, CDR2 SYGVNS. The CDR3 DNA follows: TGTGCCAGCGGACCCTTTTTCAAAGGGCGGGGCCACAATGAGCAGTTCTTC. Amino acids: CASGPFFKGRGHNEQFF.

CDR3 sequence (DNA): TGTGCCACCAGTGACACAGGGGTTGAGACCCAGTACTTC. This translates into CATSDTGVETQYF. The chain uses TRBV24-1 and TRBJ2-5; 7 bases line up with TRBD1. The CDR3 consists of 13 residues. CDR1 and CDR2 from the germline V gene are KGHDR and SFDVKD. With 4 bases clipped from V and 5 bases from J, the junction kept 3 bases outside the gene matches.

V usage is TRBV14 and J usage is TRBJ2-3; 7 bases are shared with TRBD2. The junction had 12 bases not matched to a gene; V was cut back by 5 bases and J by 4 bases. The V gene's germline CDR1 is SGHDN and CDR2 FVKESK. This CDR3 spans 16 amino acids. The CDR3 here is CASSSWGGSAADTQYF. The CDR3 DNA reads as TGTGCCAGCAGCTCTTGGGGCGGGAGTGCGGCAGATACGCAGTATTTT.